The 18 T cell receptor beta chains presented below share a single source sample, sequenced in a study of T-cell memory formation after mild COVID-19. TCRdb re-called the 5' RACE reads with MiXCR, one entry per CDR3 protein. The sample records fewer than 600,000 distinct CDR3 sequences, less than 25% being singletons. Sequencing used PBMCs or a T cell subset sorted from them (not recorded which). These receptors came from an adult woman who had mild COVID-19 (a few samples of this study predate the infection). Cell type and time point are not known.

This clonotype has a handful of counts. The rearrangement joins TRBV20-1 to TRBJ2-1; D is undetermined. Germline V CDR1 and CDR2: DFQATT, SNEGSKA (reference sequence). The length of the CDR3 is 15 residues. With 0 bases removed from V and 5 bases from J, the gap between germline ends came to 14 bases. The CDR3 here is CSARDLRLGNNEQFF. For the CDR3, the DNA is TGCAGTGCTAGAGATCTCCGTCTTGGGAACAATGAGCAGTTCTTC.

This sequence joins TRBV6-5 and TRBJ1-4; 9 nucleotides match TRBD1. V shed 5 bases and J 7 bases; nucleotides not matched to a gene: 11. Germline CDR1 MNHEY, CDR2 SVGAGI. The CDR3 runs 16 residues. The CDR3 loop is CASSLWPGQGLEKLFF. The CDR3 nucleotides read TGTGCCAGCAGTCTCTGGCCGGGACAGGGACTTGAAAAACTGTTTTTT.

This chain connects TRBV12-3 or TRBV12-4 to TRBJ2-2; D is ambiguous. V dropped 11 bases and J dropped 9 bases, with 10 bases sitting between them. The CDR3 loop spans 10 amino acids. The CDR3 loop reads CAVGFRELFF. The CDR3 coding sequence is TGTGCCGTAGGGTTCCGGGAGCTGTTTTTT.

This clonotype turned up a few times. The chain has TRBV6-5 and TRBJ1-2; TRBD1 is a possible D gene (5 bases). The CDR3 is 13 amino acids. Germline-derived CDR1 and CDR2 are MNHEY and SVGAGI. V shed 5 bases and J shed 2 bases, with 9 bases lying between them. CDR3 sequence: CASSRGRNYGYTF. The CDR3 DNA reads as TGTGCCAGCAGTAGGGGTCGGAACTATGGCTACACCTTC.

This rearrangement joins TRBV12-3 or TRBV12-4 to TRBJ2-1; a weak D match, TRBD2 (5 bases). The CDR3 sequence is 12 residues long. V was clipped by 7 bases and J by 10 bases, with 14 bases between them. The CDR3 protein is CASTSGLGEQFF. DNA for the CDR3: TGTGCCAGCACCTCGGGGTTAGGCGAGCAGTTCTTC.

This clonotype was detected a few times. The V gene is TRBV11-2, the J gene TRBJ2-3; D may be TRBD1 (6 bases). The CDR3 length is 15 residues. Germline lookup yields CDR1 SGHAT and CDR2 FQNNGV. V was shortened by 2 bases and J by 3 bases, with 12 bases between the two germline ends. In DNA form, the CDR3 reads TGTGCCAGCAGCTTACTACGAAGGGGGACAGATACGCAGTATTTT. Amino acid sequence: CASSLLRRGTDTQYF.

The rearrangement uses TRBV5-1 and TRBJ1-6; weak D call: TRBD1 (5 bases). The germline gives CDR1 SGHRS, CDR2 YFSETQ. V shed 0 bases and J shed 9 bases, with 19 bases lying between them. The CDR3 has 17 amino acids. CDR3 nucleotides: TGCGCCAGCAGCTTGGTGATTGGCGGGGCAGTTGGTTCACCCCTCCACTTT. Translation: CASSLVIGGAVGSPLHF. The full variable domain, rest sourced from reference TRBV5-1 and TRBJ1-6, is KAGVTQTPRYLIKTRGQQVTLSCSPISGHRSVSWYQQTPGQGLQFLFEYFSETQRNKGNFPGRFSGRQFSNSRSEMNVSTLELGDSALYLCASSLVIGGAVGSPLHFGNGTRLTVT.

There are a few counts of this clonotype. The rearrangement joins TRBV29-1 to TRBJ2-7; TRBD1 matches at 10 bases. The trim removed 6 bases at V and 2 bases at J, leaving 7 bases unmatched. The CDR3 spans 14 residues. From germline, CDR1 is SQVTM and CDR2 ANQGSEA. CDR3: CSVQGQGITYEQYF. In nucleotides, the CDR3 is TGCAGCGTCCAGGGACAGGGGATCACCTACGAGCAGTACTTC.

The chain employs TRBV2 and TRBJ2-7; TRBD2 matches at 14 bases. The ends lost 4 bases at V and 6 bases at J; junction bases unmatched: 5. The germline V gene encodes CDR1 SNHLY and CDR2 FYNNEI. The CDR3 runs 15 residues. CDR3 region: CASSGLAGGPSEQYF. The CDR3 DNA reads as TGTGCCAGCAGTGGACTAGCGGGGGGGCCGAGCGAGCAGTACTTC.

The chain combines TRBV7-9 with TRBJ2-3; 14 nucleotides align to TRBD2. V shed 4 bases and J 7 bases; nucleotides not matched to a gene: 7. This CDR3 comprises 16 residues. Germline lookup yields CDR1 SEHNR and CDR2 FQNEAQ (reference sequence). The CDR3 DNA is TGTGCCAGCAGCTCGGGACTAGCGGGAGTCGTACATACGCAGTATTTT. This encodes CASSSGLAGVVHTQYF.

This clonotype has a handful of counts. The chain has TRBV10-3 and TRBJ2-3; the D gene is possibly TRBD1 (6 bases). The CDR3 has 17 residues. Trimming stripped 0 bases from V and 0 bases from J, with 13 bases between. Germline V CDR1 and CDR2: ENHRY, SYGVKD. The CDR3 nucleotides are TGTGCCATCAGTGAGTCCGGTACAGGGATTAGCACAGATACGCAGTATTTT. Translated: CAISESGTGISTDTQYF.

This clonotype showed up many times. This chain connects TRBV11-2 to TRBJ2-3; D possibly corresponds to TRBD2 (7 bases). This CDR3 region has 16 residues. The germline V gene encodes CDR1 SGHAT and CDR2 FQNNGV. V shed 5 bases and J shed 0 bases, with 15 bases lying between them. Written as DNA, the CDR3 is TGTGCCAGCAGCGTTAGGGGGGGAACTAGCACAGATACGCAGTATTTT. Translated: CASSVRGGTSTDTQYF.

This clonotype was seen a handful of times. The rearrangement uses TRBV27 and TRBJ1-2, with a tentative D call TRBD1 (6 bases). Germline values: CDR1 MNHEY, CDR2 SMNVEV (reference sequence). This CDR3 is built from 14 residues. The V end was cut by 5 bases, the J end by 5 bases, with 15 bases between. The CDR3 DNA sequence: TGTGCCAGCAGTCCTCAGGGGTCGGCATATGGCTACACCTTC. Protein product: CASSPQGSAYGYTF.

The chain couples TRBV6-2 or TRBV6-3 to TRBJ2-1; a weak D match, TRBD2 (6 bases). Germline V gene sequence: CDR1 MNHEY, CDR2 SVGEGT. Trimming took 2 bases from V and 4 from J, leaving 12 bases between them. This CDR3 has 15 amino acids. CDR3 sequence (DNA): TGTGCCAGCAGTTACCCTAGCGATCTTTACAATGAGCAGTTCTTC. Its protein product is CASSYPSDLYNEQFF.

The rearrangement uses TRBV13 and TRBJ2-2, with a tentative D call TRBD1 (7 bases). Trimming took 7 bases from V and 4 from J, leaving 13 bases between them. The CDR3 has 14 residues. Per the germline V gene, CDR1 is PRHDT and CDR2 is FYEKMQ (reference sequence). The DNA of the CDR3 is TGTGCCAGCAAAGGAGGGGGCCGCACCGGGGAGCTGTTTTTT. Translated: CASKGGGRTGELFF.

There are a few counts of this clonotype. J is TRBJ2-3 and V is TRBV29-1, with D possibly TRBD2 on 6 matching bases. The CDR3 covers 16 residues. V shed 2 bases and J shed 2 bases, with 17 bases lying between them. Germline values: CDR1 SQVTM, CDR2 ANQGSEA. The CDR3 is CSVEPMTSFPTDTQYF. CDR3 nucleotide sequence: TGCAGCGTTGAACCTATGACTAGTTTTCCCACAGATACGCAGTATTTT.

This clonotype was found a few times. This chain uses TRBV29-1 with TRBJ2-1; a weak D match, TRBD1 (6 bases). Deletions cut 7 bases from V and 7 bases from J, with 14 bases between. Germline CDR1 reads SQVTM; CDR2 reads ANQGSEA. The CDR3 has 12 amino acids. CDR3 region: CSANPGTNEQFF. CDR3 nucleotides: TGCAGCGCAAACCCCGGGACAAATGAGCAGTTCTTC.

The CDR3 spells CASNHRGGEQYF. The CDR3 DNA is TGTGCCAGCAACCACCGGGGGGGCGAGCAGTACTTC. The chain combines TRBV12-3 or TRBV12-4 with TRBJ2-7; TRBD2 matches at 8 bases. Trimming cost V 7 bases and J 6 bases; bases outside gene matches: 5. This CDR3 spans 12 amino acids.